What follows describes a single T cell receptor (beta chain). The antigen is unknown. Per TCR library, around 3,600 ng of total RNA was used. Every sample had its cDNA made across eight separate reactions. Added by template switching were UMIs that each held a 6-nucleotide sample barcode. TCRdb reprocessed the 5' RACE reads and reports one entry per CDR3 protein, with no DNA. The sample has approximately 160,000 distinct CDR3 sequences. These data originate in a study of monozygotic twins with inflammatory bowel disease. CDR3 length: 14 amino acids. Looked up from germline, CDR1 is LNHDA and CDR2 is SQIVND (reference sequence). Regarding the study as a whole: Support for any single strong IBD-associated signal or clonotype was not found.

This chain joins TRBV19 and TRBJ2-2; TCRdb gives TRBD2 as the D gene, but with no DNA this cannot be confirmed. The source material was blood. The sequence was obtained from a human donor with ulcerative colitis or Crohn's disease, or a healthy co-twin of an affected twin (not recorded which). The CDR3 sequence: CASRTSRDTGELFF. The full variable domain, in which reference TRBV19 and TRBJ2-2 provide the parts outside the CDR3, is DGGITQSPKYLFRKEGQNVTLSCEQNLNHDAMYWYRQDPGQGLRLIYYSQIVNDFQKGDIAEGYSVSREKKESFPLTVTSAQKNPTAFYLCASRTSRDTGELFFGEGSRLTVL.